This is a list of T cell receptor beta chains from one sample in a study of shared clonotypes between healthy human individuals. Assay used: immunoSEQ multiplex PCR; TCRdb lists only in-frame clones, some missing. The sample lists about 980,000 clones, about 80% occurring once. The sample was memory CD4+ T cells sorted from blood. These receptors all come from a man younger than 35 in good health. Both conserved end residues are part of each CDR3. A D gene is named only where the DNA matches it firmly. Clone size is shown for a subset of rows, as once, few, many or a class of expanded clone.

>TRBV28|-|TRBJ2-2|-
TGTGCCAGCAGTTTAATCGGACGGGACAACACCGGGGAGCTGTTTTTT
CASSLIGRDNTGELFF
>TRBV27|-|TRBJ1-6|-
TGTGCCAGCAGGTGGGGACCCTATAATTCACCCCTCCACTTT
CASRWGPYNSPLHF
>TRBV18|-|TRBJ2-5|-
TGTGCCAGCGCCGCGGGTCGACAAGAGACCCAGTACTTC
CASAAGRQETQYF
>TRBV6-1|-|TRBJ2-5|TRBD1
TGTGCCAGCAGTGGACAGGGGAGCGGAGAGACCCAGTACTTC
CASSGQGSGETQYF
>TRBV2|-|TRBJ1-2|-
TGTGCCAGCAGTGAAATGGACAGCAACTATGGCTACACCTTC
CASSEMDSNYGYTF
>TRBV2|-|TRBJ1-4|-
TGTGCCAGCAGTGACCAGCGAGGCAATGAAAAACTGTTTTTT
CASSDQRGNEKLFF
>TRBV7-9|many|TRBJ1-1|-
TGTGCCAGCAGCTTGGACATGAACACTGAAGCTTTCTTT
CASSLDMNTEAFF
>TRBV4-3|-|TRBJ1-1|-
TGCGCCAGCAGCCAAGAACTGTTTTGGGGCTACACTGAAGCTTTCTTT
CASSQELFWGYTEAFF
>TRBV2|many|TRBJ2-5|TRBD1
TGTGCCAGCACCTCGACAGGGTGGAGAGAGACCCAGTACTTC
CASTSTGWRETQYF
>TRBV7-2|-|TRBJ2-2|TRBD2
TGTGCCAGCAGCTTACCCCTTGGCGGGAGGTTCACCGGGGAGCTGTTTTTT
CASSLPLGGRFTGELFF
>TRBV2|-|TRBJ1-4|TRBD1
TGTGCCAGCAGTGAGTCTCCGGGACAGGGGAGGAAACTGTTTTTT
CASSESPGQGRKLFF
>TRBV4-1|once|TRBJ2-6|-
TGCGCCAGCAGCCAAGGACGACAGTCCTCTGGGGCCAACGTCCTGACTTTC
CASSQGRQSSGANVLTF
>TRBV29-1|-|TRBJ1-2|TRBD1
TGCAGCGTTGGGGGTACAGGGGTCTACACCTTC
CSVGGTGVYTF
>TRBV11-3|few|TRBJ2-1|TRBD2
TGTGCCAGCAGCTTCCTAGCGGGGGGTGAGCAGTTCTTC
CASSFLAGGEQFF
>TRBV7-8|-|TRBJ1-2|TRBD1
TGTGCCAGCAGCTTAACGGACAGGGGGCTCGACGGCTACACCTTC
CASSLTDRGLDGYTF
>TRBV6-1|few|TRBJ2-3|-
TGTGCCAGCAGCGCCCGCGTTTCTAGCACAGATACGCAGTATTTT
CASSARVSSTDTQYF
>TRBV28|-|TRBJ1-5|-
TGTGCCAGCACCACGGTCGGCACCAGCAATCAGCCCCAGCATTTT
CASTTVGTSNQPQHF
>TRBV6-1|-|TRBJ1-6|-
TGTGCCAGCAGCGAGAGTAGGACAGCGAATTCACCCCTCCACTTT
CASSESRTANSPLHF
>TRBV27|-|TRBJ1-5|-
TGTGCCAGCAGTTCTCTCTTGGGAGGCAATCAGCCCCAGCATTTT
CASSSLLGGNQPQHF
>TRBV5-4|-|TRBJ1-6|TRBD1
TGTGCCAGCAGCCAGGGACAGGCAAAGAATTCACCCCTCCACTTT
CASSQGQAKNSPLHF
>TRBV6-5|-|TRBJ1-1|-
TGTGCCAGCAGTTCGCCACGGGCCACTGAAGCTTTCTTT
CASSSPRATEAFF
>TRBV30|-|TRBJ1-2|-
TGTGCCTGGAGTGTACGAAGTGGCTACACCTTC
CAWSVRSGYTF
>TRBV6-5|-|TRBJ2-3|-
TGTGCCAGCAGTCCTCGAGGGCCAGATACGCAGTATTTT
CASSPRGPDTQYF
>TRBV6-1|-|TRBJ1-6|-
TGTGCCAGCAGTCTGGATGACTATAATTCACCCCTCCACTTT
CASSLDDYNSPLHF
>TRBV19|-|TRBJ2-1|TRBD2
TGTGCCAGTAGTGGGAGACTAGCGAAGTTCTTC
CASSGRLAKFF
>TRBV19|-|TRBJ1-1|-
TGTGCCAGTAGTATAACCCGGAGGGCTTTCTTT
CASSITRRAFF
>TRBV5-1|-|TRBJ2-3|-
TGCGCCAGCAGCTTGGATACCAGGGGAACAGATACGCAGTATTTT
CASSLDTRGTDTQYF
>TRBV6-1|-|TRBJ2-7|TRBD2
TGTGCCAGCAGTGAACCGGCGGGAGGGCGGGACGAGCAGTACTTC
CASSEPAGGRDEQYF
>TRBV5-1|-|TRBJ1-5|-
TGCGCCAGCAGCCTGGATGGGGGCGGCAATCAGCCCCAGCATTTT
CASSLDGGGNQPQHF
>TRBV20-1|-|TRBJ1-5|-
TGCAGTGCCAGATACAATCAGCCCCAGCATTTT
CSARYNQPQHF
>TRBV27|-|TRBJ2-3|-
TGTGCCAGCAGTCCCCTCACCTCTAGCACAGATACGCAGTATTTT
CASSPLTSSTDTQYF
>TRBV9|-|TRBJ2-5|-
TGTGCCAGCAGCACGGGAGACCGCCAAGAGACCCAGTACTTC
CASSTGDRQETQYF
>TRBV18|-|TRBJ1-2|-
TGTGCCAGCTCACCACCGGGGGGAAGTTCGGGAGGCTACACCTTC
CASSPPGGSSGGYTF
>TRBV5-4|-|TRBJ2-3|-
TGTGCCAGCAGCCCCACCGGGGGTAGCACAGATACGCAGTATTTT
CASSPTGGSTDTQYF
>TRBV7-3|-|TRBJ2-5|-
TGTGCCAGCAGCAGAGGTTCCATCGGGGAGACCCAGTACTTC
CASSRGSIGETQYF
>TRBV6-6|once|TRBJ1-3|TRBD1
TGTGCCAGCAGAGACACAGGGGGCGGAAACACCATATATTTT
CASRDTGGGNTIYF
>TRBV10-3|-|TRBJ2-1|TRBD2
TGTGCCATCAGTGTTAGCGGGGGGCACTACAATGAGCAGTTCTTC
CAISVSGGHYNEQFF
>TRBV28|-|TRBJ1-1|-
TGTGCCAGCAGTTCCCACGGGGGTCCGAACACTGAAGCTTTCTTT
CASSSHGGPNTEAFF
>TRBV6-1|-|TRBJ1-1|TRBD1
TGTGCCAGCAGAAGACAGGGCCCGAACACTGAAGCTTTCTTT
CASRRQGPNTEAFF
>TRBV2|-|TRBJ2-3|-
TGTGCCAGCAGTGCCAGGGGAGTCGGAGATACGCAGTATTTT
CASSARGVGDTQYF
>TRBV9|-|TRBJ1-6|-
TGTGCCAGCAGCGTAGCGAGAAGCTCCTATAATTCACCCCTCCACTTT
CASSVARSSYNSPLHF
>TRBV6-5|-|TRBJ2-2|-
TGTGCCAGCAGGAGGGTCACCGGGGAGCTGTTTTTT
CASRRVTGELFF
>TRBV4-1|-|TRBJ2-5|TRBD2
TGCGCCAGCAGCCAAGGGACCCTAGCGGGAGTGAGGGGGCAAGAGACCCAGTACTTC
CASSQGTLAGVRGQETQYF
>TRBV7-2|many|TRBJ2-5|-
TGTGCCAGCAGCTTAGGATACAGGCAAGAGACCCAGTACTTC
CASSLGYRQETQYF
>TRBV2|-|TRBJ1-3|-
TGTGCCAGCAGTGATGGTGGGACTGAACCATTTCGATCCTCTGGAAACACCATATATTTT
CASSDGGTEPFRSSGNTIYF
>TRBV19|-|TRBJ1-5|-
TGTGCCAGTAGTATAGCAGGGGGCAATCAGCCCCAGCATTTT
CASSIAGGNQPQHF
>TRBV7-6|few|TRBJ1-2|TRBD1
TGTGCCAGCAGCCGGACAGGGAACTATGGCTACACCTTC
CASSRTGNYGYTF
>TRBV5-4|-|TRBJ2-3|-
TGTGCCAGCAGCTTGGGGACAAGAAGCACAGATACGCAGTATTTT
CASSLGTRSTDTQYF
>TRBV5-1|-|TRBJ2-5|-
TGCGCCAGCAGCTTGCTCCAGGGCCAAGAGACCCAGTACTTC
CASSLLQGQETQYF
>TRBV7-2|-|TRBJ2-7|-
TGTGCCAGCAGCTTCGAGGAGGGACCCTCCTACGAGCAGTACTTC
CASSFEEGPSYEQYF
>TRBV6-1|-|TRBJ1-2|-
TGTGCCAGCAGTGCCGGCCGGGAAGGCAACTATGGCTACACCTTC
CASSAGREGNYGYTF